This paragraph covers one TCR beta chain sequence. Random hexamers were used to reverse transcribe about 0.45 to 1 ug of RNA. Amplification of TCR beta CDR3 by immunoSEQ multiplex PCR spanned 54 Vbeta and 13 Jbeta. Each CDR3 protein gets one entry after TCRdb re-called the immunoSEQ multiplex PCR reads with MiXCR. The sample includes more than 150,000 distinct CDR3 sequences, 90% to 97% of them seen just once. This sample is drawn from a study of CD8 T cells in Susac syndrome. With 4 bases clipped from V and 4 bases from J, the junction kept 5 bases outside the gene matches. This CDR3 contains 15 residues. Per the germline V gene, CDR1 is SGHTA and CDR2 is FQGNSA. Blood CD8+ and CD4+ T cells underwent high-throughput TCR beta sequencing.

The sequence derives from a human donor with Susac syndrome. The chain recombines TRBV7-2 with TRBJ2-2, with TRBD2 matching 8 bases. What was sequenced was CD4+ T cells from PBMCs. CDR3: CASSSGGAGTGELFF. CDR3 coding DNA: TGTGCCAGCAGCTCGGGGGGGGCCGGCACCGGGGAGCTGTTTTTT.